This TCR beta chain was sequenced in a study of T cell responses to AZD1222 COVID-19 vaccine. CDR1 SGHTA and CDR2 FQGNSA come from the germline V gene. The CDR3 loop spans 14 amino acids. Between the trimmed V and J ends, which lost 6 bases and 10 bases, there was a span of 16 bases. Whole-study findings and limits: Researchers took repertoire samples only after the peak T cell response had come. Spike as a whole was targeted by vaccine-associated CD4 TCRs, dominant at 160-218 and 743-854.

Sequencing used immunoSEQ multiplex PCR; TCRdb keeps in-frame clones, though not all of them. The profile shows under 20,000 clones, around 80% of them singletons. Researchers grouped second doses given at about 4 or about 12 weeks into one pool. Concerning this clone itself: The antigen is undetermined.

This clonotype originated in an adult who received the AZD1222 COVID-19 vaccine. This material consisted of peripheral blood, taken 28 days after the second AZD1222 dose. The rearrangement joins TRBV7-2 to TRBJ1-6; D gene ambiguous. The CDR3 loop is CASRDRAPGSPLHF. CDR3 nucleotide sequence: TGTGCCAGCAGGGATAGGGCCCCCGGGTCACCCCTCCACTTT.